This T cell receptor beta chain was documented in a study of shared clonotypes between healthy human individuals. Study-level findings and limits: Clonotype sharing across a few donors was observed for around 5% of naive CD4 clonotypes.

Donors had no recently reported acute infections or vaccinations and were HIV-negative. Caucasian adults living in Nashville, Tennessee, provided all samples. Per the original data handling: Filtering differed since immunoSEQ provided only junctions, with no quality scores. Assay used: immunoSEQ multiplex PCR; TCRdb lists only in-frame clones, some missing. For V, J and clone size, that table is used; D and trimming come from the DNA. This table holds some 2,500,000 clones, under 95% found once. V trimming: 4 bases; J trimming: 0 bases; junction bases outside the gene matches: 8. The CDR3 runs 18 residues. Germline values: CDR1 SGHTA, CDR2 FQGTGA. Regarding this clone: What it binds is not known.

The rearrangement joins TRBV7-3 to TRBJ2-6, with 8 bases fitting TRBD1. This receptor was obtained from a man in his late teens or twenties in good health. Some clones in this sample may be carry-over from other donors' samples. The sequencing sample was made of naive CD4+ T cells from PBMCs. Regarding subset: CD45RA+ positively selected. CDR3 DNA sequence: TGTGCCAGCAGCTCCCGGACAGGGCAGCTCTCTGGGGCCAACGTCCTGACTTTC. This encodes CASSSRTGQLSGANVLTF.